This TCR beta chain was captured by sequencing in a study of blood T cell repertoires in COVID-19. Participants came from under 30 US areas, aged about 18 to 95 years. Repertoires were generated with immunoSEQ multiplex PCR, while TCRdb's copy carries only in-frame clones and drops some. The table has roughly 150,000 clones, 80% seen once. The CDR3 consists of 16 residues. Trimming took 5 bases from V and 6 from J; bases not matched to a gene: 13. Per the germline V gene, CDR1 is LNHNV and CDR2 is YYDKDF (reference sequence). The chain uses TRBV15 and TRBJ2-1, with TRBD2 matching over 7 bases. The sample was PBMCs or T cells enriched from blood (not recorded which). The source is a man between 40 and 49 years old who had recovered from COVID-19. DNA for the CDR3: TGTGCCACCAGCTCGAGAGTGGGGGGGAAGATCAATGAGCAGTTCTTC. It yields the protein CATSSRVGGKINEQFF.